One and the same sample provided the 25 T cell receptor beta chains below, sequenced in a study of cytomegalovirus exposure and HLA in healthy donors. With 60 Vbeta and 13 Jbeta primers, the PCR was carried out. TCRdb keeps only in-frame clones here, not all; method: immunoSEQ multiplex PCR. The sample has about 130,000 clones, roughly 80% seen once. Input material: PBMCs. Source of these receptors: a boy aged 5-17 years in good health and CMV-seronegative.

The J gene is TRBJ2-1, the V gene TRBV9, with a tentative D call TRBD2 (7 bases). The CDR3 is 18 amino acids. CDR1 is SGDLS and CDR2 is YYNGEE in the germline V gene. The V gene lost 3 bases and the J gene lost 0 bases, with 19 bases spanning the gap. DNA for the CDR3: TGTGCCAGCAGCGAGGGGGTGGGGGGGACGAGCTCCTACAATGAGCAGTTCTTC. It specifies CASSEGVGGTSSYNEQFF.

V and J are TRBV7-2 and TRBJ1-2, with 8 bases fitting TRBD1. CDR1 SGHTA and CDR2 FQGNSA come from the germline V gene. CDR3 length: 13 residues. J lost 8 bases, V lost 5 bases, and 7 bases had no gene match. The CDR3 DNA is TGTGCCAGCAGCCCAGACAGGGGTAGGGGCTACACCTTC. Amino acids: CASSPDRGRGYTF.

This chain links TRBV7-9 with TRBJ2-7; 7 bases agree with TRBD1. CDR1 is SEHNR, CDR2 FQNEAQ, per germline (reference sequence). The CDR3 totals 15 residues. The ends lost 4 bases at V and 3 bases at J; junction bases unmatched: 9. The CDR3 loop reads CASSSEDRAYYEQYF. The CDR3 DNA follows: TGTGCCAGCAGCTCGGAAGACAGGGCCTACTACGAGCAGTACTTC.

The V gene is TRBV2, the J gene TRBJ1-1; 7 nucleotides agree with TRBD1. The CDR3 length is 14 residues. Trimming cost V 6 bases and J 7 bases; bases outside gene matches: 11. Looked up from germline, CDR1 is SNHLY and CDR2 is FYNNEI. The CDR3, as DNA: TGTGCCAGCAGGGGGACGAGGGGGCGAGGTGAAGCTTTCTTT. Amino acids: CASRGTRGRGEAFF.

The gene calls are TRBV5-6 and TRBJ2-5, with TRBD1 matching over 9 bases. The CDR3 extends over 15 amino acids. The germline V gene has CDR1 SGHDT and CDR2 YYEEEE. J gave up 2 bases and V 2 bases, and 4 bases lay outside the gene matches. For the CDR3, the DNA is TGTGCCAGCAGCTTCGAGGACAGGGGACAAGAGACCCAGTACTTC. Its protein is CASSFEDRGQETQYF.

This clone was observed a few times. The rearrangement links TRBV4-2 to TRBJ1-4, with unresolved D. The CDR3 is made up of 15 amino acids. V lost 1 base, J lost 6 bases, and 12 bases lay in between. Germline V gives CDR1 LGHNA, CDR2 YNFKEQ. CDR3 sequence: CASSQVNSPDEKLFF. In nucleotides, the CDR3 is TGTGCCAGCAGCCAAGTGAATAGCCCCGATGAAAAACTGTTTTTT.

This chain links TRBV19 with TRBJ2-7; TRBD1 agrees at 9 bases. V was clipped by 7 bases and J by 3 bases; unmatched bases: 7. CDR3 length: 14 amino acids. Germline V gives CDR1 LNHDA, CDR2 SQIVND (reference sequence). This CDR3 reads CASITRDRDYEQYF. The CDR3 DNA sequence: TGTGCCAGTATCACCCGGGACAGGGACTACGAGCAGTACTTC.

The chain employs TRBV29-1 and TRBJ2-6; D gene ambiguous. CDR1 and CDR2 (germline): SQVTM, ANQGSEA. There are 13 residues in the CDR3. Trimming removed 7 bases from V and 2 bases from J, with 9 bases in between. The CDR3 bases are TGCAGCGGGCAACCACCTGGGGCCAACGTCCTGACTTTC. Protein sequence: CSGQPPGANVLTF.

The chain links TRBV4-1 to TRBJ2-5; a weak D match, TRBD1 (5 bases). The ends were cut back, 0 bases at V and 2 bases at J, with 10 bases in the middle. The length of the CDR3 is 15 residues. CDR1 and CDR2 from the germline V gene are MGHRA and YSYEKL. The CDR3 DNA reads as TGCGCCAGCAGCCAAGATCAGGGCTATCAAGAGACCCAGTACTTC. Translation gives CASSQDQGYQETQYF.

Notes on this clone: Additional DNA sequences in this sample encode the identical CDR3. This chain connects TRBV30 to TRBJ2-1; D is perhaps TRBD1 (5 bases). There are 12 residues in the CDR3. Per germline, CDR1 GTSNPN and CDR2 SVGIG (reference sequence). The V gene lost 3 bases and the J gene lost 4 bases, with 7 bases spanning the gap. DNA for the CDR3: TGTGCCTGGAGCCCAGGGTACAATGAGCAGTTCTTC. Translating gives CAWSPGYNEQFF.

The chain is built from TRBV4-2 and TRBJ1-5; TRBD1 aligns across 9 bases. Trimming at V came to 2 bases and at J to 0 bases, leaving 8 bases not matched to a gene. This CDR3 is built from 18 residues. From germline, CDR1 is LGHNA and CDR2 YNFKEQ. This chain's CDR3 is CASSQNRDRAYSNQPQHF. In DNA, the CDR3 is TGTGCCAGCAGCCAAAACCGGGACAGGGCTTATAGCAATCAGCCCCAGCATTTT.

This clone has only a few counts. This sequence joins TRBV15 and TRBJ2-4; 7 bases fit TRBD2. The CDR3 sequence is 16 residues long. V shed 4 bases and J 0 bases; nucleotides not matched to a gene: 6. The germline V gene has CDR1 LNHNV and CDR2 YYDKDF (reference sequence). For the CDR3, the DNA is TGTGCCACCAGCACGACTAGCCAACTAGCCAAAAACATTCAGTACTTC. Residues: CATSTTSQLAKNIQYF. Using reference TRBV15 and TRBJ2-4 for the parts outside the CDR3, the full variable domain is DAMVIQNPRYQVTQFGKPVTLSCSQTLNHNVMYWYQQKSSQAPKLLFHYYDKDFNNEADTPDNFQSRRPNTSFCFLDIRSPGLGDTAMYLCATSTTSQLAKNIQYFGAGTRLSVL.

This clone is a singleton in its sample. The V gene is TRBV27, the J gene TRBJ2-1; 15 bases line up with TRBD2. The V gene's germline CDR1 is MNHEY and CDR2 SMNVEV (reference sequence). After removal of 4 bases from V and 4 bases from J, the junction contained 11 bases not matched to a gene. The CDR3 consists of 19 residues. CDR3 region: CASSYWTSGRVLGYNEQFF. DNA of the CDR3: TGTGCCAGCAGTTACTGGACTAGCGGGAGGGTCCTCGGGTACAATGAGCAGTTCTTC.

The rearrangement uses TRBV15 and TRBJ2-5, with 8 bases fitting TRBD2. Germline CDR1 reads LNHNV; CDR2 reads YYDKDF (reference sequence). This CDR3 is 16 amino acids long. The junction had 10 bases not matched to a gene; V was cut back by 3 bases and J by 4 bases. Here the CDR3 reads CATSRGSGSPRETQYF. CDR3 nucleotide sequence: TGTGCCACCAGCAGGGGAAGCGGGAGCCCCCGAGAGACCCAGTACTTC.

The chain links TRBV2 to TRBJ2-5; D is unclear. There are 12 residues in the CDR3. CDR1 and CDR2 (germline): SNHLY, FYNNEI. Trimming removed 6 bases at V and 0 bases at J, with 5 bases between. Here the CDR3 DNA reads TGTGCCAGCAGACGGGACCAAGAGACCCAGTACTTC. Its protein product is CASRRDQETQYF.

This clone was seen just once. The chain recombines TRBV7-2 with TRBJ2-3; 11 bases align to TRBD2. The CDR3 sequence is 16 residues long. Germline CDR1 SGHTA, CDR2 FQGNSA. Germline trimming cut 1 base from V and 4 bases from J; bases unmatched to any gene: 4. DNA for the CDR3: TGTGCCAGCAGCTTAGTGGTAGCGGGAGGGGCAGATACGCAGTATTTT. It yields the protein CASSLVVAGGADTQYF.

In this sample, this clone turned up once. This chain links TRBV27 with TRBJ2-3; a weak D match, TRBD2 (5 bases). The germline V gene encodes CDR1 MNHEY and CDR2 SMNVEV (reference sequence). V was cut by 8 bases and J by 0 bases, with 12 bases left in between. CDR3 length: 14 residues. The CDR3 loop reads CASRMGVSTDTQYF. The CDR3, as DNA: TGTGCCAGCCGTATGGGAGTAAGCACAGATACGCAGTATTTT.

The chain carries TRBV7-6 and TRBJ2-7; 9 bases agree with TRBD2. Germline assignment: CDR1 SGHVS and CDR2 FNYEAQ. The CDR3 is 16 amino acids. Germline trimming cut 1 base from V and 2 bases from J; bases unmatched to any gene: 6. Here the CDR3 reads CASSLEAASGAYEQYF. In DNA, the CDR3 is TGTGCCAGCAGCTTAGAGGCGGCTAGCGGGGCCTACGAGCAGTACTTC.

This chain uses TRBV27 with TRBJ2-1; 9 bases are a match to TRBD1. The CDR3 length is 15 residues. Germline V gives CDR1 MNHEY, CDR2 SMNVEV (reference sequence). The V and J ends lost 5 bases and 5 bases, in that order; junction bases with no gene match: 7. The CDR3: CASSPNRGRDNEQFF. The CDR3 bases are TGTGCCAGCAGTCCCAACAGGGGGCGAGACAATGAGCAGTTCTTC.

This clone has a single count. V is TRBV10-2 and J is TRBJ2-7, with 8 bases lining up with TRBD2. The CDR3 length is 16 residues. From germline, CDR1 is WSHSY and CDR2 SAAADI. V was clipped by 0 bases and J by 1 base; unmatched bases: 5. This CDR3 is CASSESSAGASYEQYF. The CDR3 region has the DNA TGCGCCAGCAGTGAGTCTTCAGCGGGGGCTTCCTACGAGCAGTACTTC.

The chain links TRBV19 to TRBJ1-1; D might be TRBD1 (6 bases). V shed 5 bases and J shed 0 bases, with 10 bases lying between them. The germline V gene has CDR1 LNHDA and CDR2 SQIVND (reference sequence). The CDR3 consists of 14 residues. The CDR3: CASSRDRLNTEAFF. The CDR3 coding sequence is TGTGCCAGTAGTCGTGACAGGTTGAACACTGAAGCTTTCTTT.

The rearrangement joins TRBV7-9 to TRBJ1-1; D uncertain. V shed 1 base and J shed 3 bases, with 3 bases lying between them. This CDR3 has 12 residues. CDR1 and CDR2 from the germline V gene are SEHNR and FQNEAQ (reference sequence). For the CDR3, the DNA is TGTGCCAGCAGCTTAGTAGACACTGAAGCTTTCTTT. Residues: CASSLVDTEAFF.

The sample holds one count of this clone. The chain carries TRBV7-6 and TRBJ2-7; TRBD1 aligns across 9 bases. Germline V gene data show CDR1 as SGHVS and CDR2 as FNYEAQ. The CDR3 sequence is 16 residues long. The J segment lost 3 bases and the V segment lost 1 base, leaving 7 bases of the junction unmatched. For the CDR3, the DNA is TGTGCCAGCAGCTTAGACGCGACAGGGGGTCTCTACGAGCAGTACTTC. It encodes CASSLDATGGLYEQYF.

This chain joins TRBV4-2 and TRBJ2-5; 9 nucleotides line up with TRBD2. Looked up from germline, CDR1 is LGHNA and CDR2 is YNFKEQ. J gave up 4 bases and V 0 bases, and 3 bases lay outside the gene matches. The CDR3 loop spans 15 amino acids. CDR3 bases: TGTGCCAGCAGCCAAGAGATACTAGCGGGAGAGACCCAGTACTTC. This sequence encodes CASSQEILAGETQYF.

This clone showed up just a few times. The rearrangement uses TRBV6-6 and TRBJ1-6, with TRBD1 identical over 9 bases. CDR1 and CDR2 (germline): MNHNY, SVGAGI (reference sequence). The CDR3 is 15 residues long. Losses at the gene ends were 5 bases for V and 14 bases for J; bases not matched to a gene: 13. Here the CDR3 reads CASSPRDRAENTLHF. CDR3 bases: TGTGCCAGCAGTCCCCGGGACAGGGCAGAAAATACCCTCCACTTT.